This TCR beta chain derives from a study of CD8 T cells in ankylosing spondylitis. The study's findings and limits: Among TCR beta sequences, a motif of under ten highly homologous variants appeared characteristic of ankylosing spondylitis blood. Reportedly, disease-linked clones are significantly enriched in ankylosing spondylitis patients' matched synovial fluid. The disease-linked clones had a CD8+ phenotype and low blood frequencies.

Quantitative 5'-RACE with molecular barcodes produced the TCR beta libraries. MiXCR was run by TCRdb on the 5' RACE reads, yielding one entry per CDR3 protein. The sample contains roughly 120,000 distinct CDR3 sequences, approximately 15% of which appear only once. Germline CDR1 is WSHSY and CDR2 is SAAADI. The CDR3 is 13 residues long. V lost 6 bases and J lost 4, with 10 bases in between. In the case of this clonotype: Its antigen is currently unknown.

This chain connects TRBV10-2 to TRBJ1-5; possibly TRBD1 for D (6 bases). The source of this sequence is a female donor with ankylosing spondylitis or in good health (not recorded which). Specimen: blood, either unsorted or a sorted T cell fraction (not recorded which). This chain's CDR3 is CASSTQGNQPQHF. The CDR3 DNA reads as TGCGCCAGCAGCACTCAGGGGAATCAGCCCCAGCATTTT.